Listed here are 28 T cell receptor beta chains from one sample, sequenced in a study of cytomegalovirus exposure and HLA in healthy donors. The primer mix had 60 Vbeta and 13 Jbeta primers. Measured with immunoSEQ multiplex PCR; TCRdb has only the in-frame clones, and not every one. Of about 120,000 clones listed, about 9.4% are singletons. Material: PBMCs. The receptors come from a woman aged 40 to 50 in good health and CMV-seropositive.

Only one count was recorded for this clone. The gene calls are TRBV11-2 and TRBJ2-5; the D is unclear. Germline CDR1 SGHAT, CDR2 FQNNGV. This CDR3 contains 16 residues. Trimming stripped 0 bases from V and 0 bases from J, with 11 bases between. The CDR3 sequence: CASSLDSLIYQETQYF. The CDR3, as DNA: TGTGCCAGCAGCTTAGATTCCCTTATCTACCAAGAGACCCAGTACTTC.

This chain connects TRBV7-2 to TRBJ1-1, with a possible D match to TRBD1 (6 bases). The germline V and J ends were trimmed by 7 bases and 3 bases, with 18 bases remaining between them. The CDR3 loop spans 15 amino acids. The germline V gene has CDR1 SGHTA and CDR2 FQGNSA. In DNA, the CDR3 is TGTGCCAGCAACCCGGGGGGGCTCGGGGACACTGAAGCTTTCTTT. Protein product: CASNPGGLGDTEAFF.

This clone came up a few times. The rearrangement joins TRBV5-1 to TRBJ1-2; 8 bases line up with TRBD1. The CDR3 is 15 residues long. The junction had 7 bases not matched to a gene; V was cut back by 3 bases and J by 3 bases. CDR1 and CDR2 from the germline V gene are SGHRS and YFSETQ. The DNA for the CDR3 is TGCGCCAGCAGCTCATGGACAGGGTACGACTATGGCTACACCTTC. Residues: CASSSWTGYDYGYTF.

This clone was recorded a few times. The gene calls are TRBV27 and TRBJ2-1, with TRBD2 matching 7 bases. This CDR3 has 12 amino acids. The trim removed 9 bases at V and 6 bases at J, leaving 5 bases unmatched. The germline gives CDR1 MNHEY, CDR2 SMNVEV (reference sequence). CDR3 protein: CASSGGVNEQFF. CDR3 DNA sequence: TGTGCCAGTTCTGGGGGGGTCAATGAGCAGTTCTTC.

This clone has more than one count but fewer than ten. The rearrangement links TRBV5-1 to TRBJ1-4; D gene uncertain. Trimming took off 2 bases at V and 3 bases at J, with 8 bases between the two ends. The CDR3 is 14 residues long. Per the germline V gene, CDR1 is SGHRS and CDR2 is YFSETQ. CDR3 region: CASSFEGANEKLFF. CDR3 nucleotides: TGCGCCAGCAGCTTTGAGGGAGCTAATGAAAAACTGTTTTTT.

V gene TRBV5-1 combines with J gene TRBJ2-1, with D possibly TRBD1 on 5 matching bases. The CDR3 sequence is 15 residues long. The V end lost 0 bases, the J end lost 0 bases, and 7 bases lay between the germline ends. Germline V gene lookup returns CDR1 SGHRS and CDR2 YFSETQ. CDR3 protein: CASSLGQSSYNEQFF. The DNA for the CDR3 is TGCGCCAGCAGCTTGGGACAGAGCTCCTACAATGAGCAGTTCTTC.

The chain carries TRBV6-6 and TRBJ1-6; D gene unclear. The V gene's germline CDR1 is MNHNY and CDR2 SVGAGI (reference sequence). With 0 bases removed from V and 7 bases from J, the gap between germline ends came to 13 bases. CDR3 length: 16 amino acids. As DNA, the CDR3 is TGTGCCAGCAGTTACTCGATATTGCACACGAATTCACCCCTCCACTTT. Translated: CASSYSILHTNSPLHF.

This rearrangement joins TRBV30 to TRBJ1-2; D not resolved. V was shortened by 0 bases and J by 6 bases, with 11 bases between the two germline ends. Germline lookup yields CDR1 GTSNPN and CDR2 SVGIG (reference sequence). CDR3 size: 13 residues. The CDR3 bases are TGTGCCTGGAGTGTATTGTCCGGGAATGGCTACACCTTC. Its translation: CAWSVLSGNGYTF.

This clone was seen only a few times. The chain joins TRBV30 to TRBJ1-5; 7 bases align to TRBD1. V was pared by 1 base and J by 9 bases, with 9 bases of the junction left unmatched. Germline loops: CDR1 GTSNPN, CDR2 SVGIG (reference sequence). This CDR3 region has 14 residues. CDR3 DNA sequence: TGTGCCTGGAGTGACAGGGGCGGCATGTGGCCCCAGCATTTT. This codes for CAWSDRGGMWPQHF.

The chain uses TRBV13 and TRBJ2-7; possibly TRBD1 for D (6 bases). Germline-derived CDR1 and CDR2 are PRHDT and FYEKMQ (reference sequence). V lost 5 bases to trimming and J lost 4 bases, with 15 bases between them. The CDR3 has 14 residues. This chain's CDR3 is CASSPPDRGYEQYF. The CDR3 nucleotides are TGTGCCAGCAGCCCACCGGACAGAGGATACGAGCAGTACTTC. Together with reference TRBV13 and TRBJ2-7, the CDR3 gives the full variable domain: AAGVIQSPRHLIKEKRETATLKCYPIPRHDTVYWYQQGPGQDPQFLISFYEKMQSDKGSIPDRFSAQQFSDYHSELNMSSLELGDSALYFCASSPPDRGYEQYFGPGTRLTVT.

As regards this clone: Other DNA sequences in the same sample also yield this CDR3. The CDR3 loop reads CASRGQGLYEQYF. Written as DNA, the CDR3 is TGTGCCAGCAGGGGACAGGGATTGTACGAGCAGTACTTC. The chain joins TRBV2 to TRBJ2-7; 9 bases are shared with TRBD1. Germline V CDR1 and CDR2: SNHLY, FYNNEI. The CDR3 sequence is 13 residues long. Trimming removed 6 bases from V and 4 bases from J; junction bases left unmatched: 4.

This CDR3 reads CASSGTGSGGYTF. In DNA, the CDR3 is TGTGCCAGCAGTGGCACAGGGAGTGGTGGCTACACCTTC. The gene calls are TRBV2 and TRBJ1-2, with a weak D call TRBD1 (6 bases). The CDR3 totals 13 residues. Trimming cost V 4 bases and J 7 bases, with 13 bases left between them. The germline CDR1 and CDR2 sequences are SNHLY and FYNNEI.

In this sample, this clone turned up a few times. This rearrangement joins TRBV10-1 to TRBJ1-2; D is uncertain. The germline V and J ends were trimmed by 3 bases and 2 bases, with 7 bases remaining between them. The CDR3 totals 13 residues. Germline assignment: CDR1 WNHNN and CDR2 SYGVQD (reference sequence). The CDR3 DNA reads as TGCGCCAGCAGTGAAGTGGGCAACTATGGCTACACCTTC. Amino acid sequence: CASSEVGNYGYTF.

The rearrangement joins TRBV28 to TRBJ1-5, with 7 bases fitting TRBD1. This CDR3 has 14 residues. The ends lost 4 bases at V and 11 bases at J; junction bases unmatched: 11. The germline gives CDR1 MDHEN, CDR2 SYDVKM. The CDR3 region is CASSSGQTPGAQHF. Written as DNA, the CDR3 is TGTGCCAGCAGTTCGGGACAGACCCCGGGTGCCCAGCATTTT. The full variable domain, rest sourced from reference TRBV28 and TRBJ1-5, is DVKVTQSSRYLVKRTGEKVFLECVQDMDHENMFWYRQDPGLGLRLIYFSYDVKMKEKGDIPEGYSVSREKKERFSLILESASTNQTSMYLCASSSGQTPGAQHFGDGTRLSIL.

V gene TRBV7-9 combines with J gene TRBJ2-2, with TRBD2 matching 8 bases. Germline-derived CDR1 and CDR2 are SEHNR and FQNEAQ (reference sequence). The CDR3 is made up of 16 amino acids. V gave up 5 bases and J gave up 1 base; unmatched junction bases: 6. As DNA, the CDR3 is TGTGCCAGCAGCAAGAGCCGGGGGGGGAACACCGGGGAGCTGTTTTTT. Protein: CASSKSRGGNTGELFF.

The V gene is TRBV19, the J gene TRBJ1-1; D possibly corresponds to TRBD1 (6 bases). In germline, CDR1 is LNHDA, CDR2 SQIVND (reference sequence). CDR3 length equals 18 residues. Trimming shortened V by 0 bases and J by 0 bases, and 17 bases separated the two germline ends. CDR3 loop: CASSIEGVGGALNTEAFF. CDR3 nucleotide sequence: TGTGCCAGTAGTATAGAAGGGGTGGGGGGGGCCCTGAACACTGAAGCTTTCTTT.

This clone came up a few times. This chain joins TRBV14 and TRBJ1-1; perhaps TRBD1 as D (6 bases). Germline CDR1 reads SGHDN; CDR2 reads FVKESK. V was trimmed by 4 bases and J by 1 base, leaving 10 bases between them. This CDR3 has 14 residues. The CDR3 DNA reads TGTGCCAGCAGCCCCCGGGACAAGAACACTGAAGCTTTCTTT. Encoded protein: CASSPRDKNTEAFF. Drawing the rest from reference TRBV14 and TRBJ1-1, the complete variable domain is EAGVTQFPSHSVIEKGQTVTLRCDPISGHDNLYWYRRVMGKEIKFLLHFVKESKQDESGMPNNRFLAERTGGTYSTLKVQPAELEDSGVYFCASSPRDKNTEAFFGQGTRLTVV.

The table lists this clone with a few counts. The chain combines TRBV5-4 with TRBJ1-6; 8 bases agree with TRBD1. Per germline, CDR1 SGHNT and CDR2 YYREEE (reference sequence). The CDR3 length is 17 residues. Unmatched junction bases numbered 6, after V lost 4 bases and J lost 0 bases. CDR3 residues: CASSGRQGSSYNSPLHF. The CDR3 nucleotides read TGTGCCAGCAGCGGCCGACAGGGGAGCTCCTATAATTCACCCCTCCACTTT.

A few counts support this clone. The chain employs TRBV25-1 and TRBJ2-1, with a tentative D call TRBD2 (6 bases). Trimming pared 3 bases from V and 6 bases from J, leaving 15 bases between. The germline V gene has CDR1 MGHDK and CDR2 SYGVNS. The CDR3 is 15 residues long. The CDR3 region is CASSEGGPSRNEQFF. CDR3 nucleotide sequence: TGTGCCAGCAGTGAGGGGGGTCCTTCGCGCAATGAGCAGTTCTTC. The full variable domain, with the rest looked up from reference TRBV25-1 and TRBJ2-1, is EADIYQTPRYLVIGTGKKITLECSQTMGHDKMYWYQQDPGMELHLIHYSYGVNSTEKGDLSSESTVSRIRTEHFPLTLESARPSHTSQYLCASSEGGPSRNEQFFGPGTRLTVL.

The genes are TRBV30 and TRBJ1-5; 8 bases align to TRBD1. Per germline, CDR1 GTSNPN and CDR2 SVGIG (reference sequence). J was trimmed by 3 bases and V by 2 bases; bases with no gene match: 9. The CDR3 sequence is 16 residues long. Here the CDR3 reads CAWSHQGARANQPQHF. Written as DNA, the CDR3 is TGTGCCTGGAGTCATCAGGGGGCGAGAGCCAATCAGCCCCAGCATTTT.

This clone turned up a few times. One end of the junction varies from germline; a read error may be responsible. Other DNA sequences of this sample code for an identical CDR3. This rearrangement joins TRBV7-9 to TRBJ2-7; D is unresolved. The CDR3 has 12 residues. Germline loops: CDR1 SEHNR, CDR2 FQNEAQ (reference sequence). The CDR3 sequence is CASSLGSYEQYF. The DNA of the CDR3 is TGTGCAAGCAGCTTAGGCAGCTACGAGCAGTACTTC.

This clone was counted between two and nine times. The chain couples TRBV5-6 to TRBJ1-5, with 8 bases fitting TRBD1. The CDR3 contains 15 residues. CDR1 and CDR2 (germline): SGHDT, YYEEEE. V lost 3 bases, J lost 4 bases, and 6 bases stayed unmatched. The CDR3 protein is CASSWYRQGNQPQHF. The CDR3 bases are TGTGCCAGCAGCTGGTACCGACAGGGGAATCAGCCCCAGCATTTT.

The chain combines TRBV9 with TRBJ1-1; no clear D gene. Germline V lookup: CDR1 SGDLS, CDR2 YYNGEE. The CDR3 covers 13 residues. Trimming stripped 0 bases from V and 1 base from J, with 4 bases between. The CDR3 bases are TGTGCCAGCAGCGTAGTCCGGAACACTGAAGCTTTCTTT. Its translation: CASSVVRNTEAFF.

This clone was counted a few times. The gene calls are TRBV30 and TRBJ1-2; a weak D match, TRBD1 (5 bases). Between the trimmed V and J ends, which lost 4 bases and 7 bases, there was a span of 19 bases. Germline CDR1 reads GTSNPN; CDR2 reads SVGIG (reference sequence). The CDR3 runs to 14 residues. The DNA of the CDR3 is TGTGCCTGGACCACCCTACGAGGGGAGGCTGGCTACACCTTC. Its translation is CAWTTLRGEAGYTF.

This clone has a handful of counts. This chain uses TRBV5-1 with TRBJ2-7; TRBD1 agrees at 10 bases. Germline values: CDR1 SGHRS, CDR2 YFSETQ. The CDR3 sequence is 15 residues long. V lost 0 bases to trimming and J lost 7 bases; unmatched junction nucleotides: 7. The CDR3 DNA reads TGCGCCAGCAGCTTGGGGGGGACAGGGGTTGCTGAGCAGTACTTC. It yields the protein CASSLGGTGVAEQYF.

This clone occurred a few times. The genes are TRBV5-1 and TRBJ1-1; TRBD1 agrees at 10 bases. This CDR3 spans 15 amino acids. J gave up 1 base and V 4 bases, and 4 bases lay outside the gene matches. From germline, CDR1 is SGHRS and CDR2 YFSETQ. CDR3 loop: CASSQGTGENTEAFF. CDR3 DNA: TGCGCCAGCAGCCAGGGGACAGGGGAGAACACTGAAGCTTTCTTT.

This clone has a handful of counts. The V call is TRBV5-4, the J call TRBJ2-7; perhaps TRBD1 as D (5 bases). V lost 0 bases, J lost 3 bases, and 7 bases lay in between. The germline V gene has CDR1 SGHNT and CDR2 YYREEE (reference sequence). This CDR3 is 13 amino acids long. The CDR3, as DNA: TGTGCCAGCAGCTTGGGACAGCACTACGAGCAGTACTTC. The encoded protein is CASSLGQHYEQYF.

This clone appeared many times. The rearrangement links TRBV4-1 to TRBJ2-7, with D perhaps TRBD1 (5 bases). There are 15 residues in the CDR3. The germline CDR1 and CDR2 sequences are MGHRA and YSYEKL. V was shortened by 1 base and J by 2 bases, with 12 bases between the two germline ends. The CDR3, as DNA: TGCGCCAGCAGCCAAGTGGTAGGGGTCCCCTACGAGCAGTACTTC. Its protein product is CASSQVVGVPYEQYF.